This entry lists 20 T cell receptor beta chains sequenced from one sample in a study of T cell responses to AZD1222 COVID-19 vaccine. Some clones are missing from TCRdb's copy, which holds only in-frame ones; the method was immunoSEQ multiplex PCR. The sample carries over 130,000 clones, roughly 90% recorded once. The sample in question was peripheral blood, obtained 28 days after the second AZD1222 dose. These receptors originate from an adult who received the AZD1222 COVID-19 vaccine.

The rearrangement uses TRBV19 and TRBJ1-5; perhaps TRBD1 as D (5 bases). Germline V CDR1 and CDR2: LNHDA, SQIVND (reference sequence). V was clipped by 3 bases and J by 7 bases, with 16 bases between them. The CDR3 consists of 15 residues. The CDR3 reads CASSMGGTLGQPQHF. CDR3 sequence (DNA): TGTGCCAGTAGTATGGGCGGGACGCTGGGACAGCCCCAGCATTTT. Supplemented by reference TRBV19 and TRBJ1-5, the full variable domain reads DGGITQSPKYLFRKEGQNVTLSCEQNLNHDAMYWYRQDPGQGLRLIYYSQIVNDFQKGDIAEGYSVSREKKESFPLTVTSAQKNPTAFYLCASSMGGTLGQPQHFGDGTRLSIL.

V gene TRBV29-1 combines with J gene TRBJ2-7; D ambiguous. The V gene lost 4 bases and the J gene lost 1 base, with 8 bases spanning the gap. The germline V gene encodes CDR1 SQVTM and CDR2 ANQGSEA. This CDR3 has 12 amino acids. The CDR3 DNA reads as TGCAGCGTTGTTGGCTATTCCTACGAGCAGTACTTC. Translation gives CSVVGYSYEQYF.

This chain joins TRBV5-6 and TRBJ2-5, with 8 bases matching TRBD1. The CDR3 is 14 amino acids. Germline CDR1 reads SGHDT; CDR2 reads YYEEEE. V shed 3 bases, J shed 5 bases, and the junction held 6 bases outside the gene matches. This chain's CDR3 is CASSSLTGGETQYF. DNA for the CDR3: TGTGCCAGCAGCTCACTTACAGGGGGGGAGACCCAGTACTTC.

This clone appeared once. The chain joins TRBV10-3 to TRBJ2-7; D is unresolved. In germline, CDR1 is ENHRY, CDR2 SYGVKD. This CDR3 has 14 amino acids. Trimming shortened V by 2 bases and J by 4 bases, and 12 bases separated the two germline ends. The CDR3 sequence is CAISEPAPVYEQYF. The CDR3 DNA follows: TGTGCCATCAGTGAGCCTGCCCCGGTATACGAGCAGTACTTC.

This chain uses TRBV29-1 with TRBJ2-7, with TRBD1 as a possible D gene (6 bases). The length of the CDR3 is 14 residues. Trimming left V 4 bases short and J 0 bases short, with 13 bases between. CDR1 and CDR2 from the germline V gene are SQVTM and ANQGSEA. The CDR3 is CSVGGQGSSYEQYF. CDR3 nucleotide sequence: TGCAGCGTTGGGGGGCAGGGGAGCTCCTACGAGCAGTACTTC.

This clone was found a few times. V usage is TRBV3-1 (or the pseudogene TRBV3-2) and J usage is TRBJ2-3; 11 nucleotides agree with TRBD2. The germline gives CDR1 LGHDT, CDR2 YNNKEL (reference sequence). V gave up 5 bases and J gave up 2 bases; unmatched junction bases: 9. The CDR3 has 17 residues. The CDR3: CASSIRSSGGNTDTQYF. CDR3 DNA sequence: TGTGCCAGCAGCATACGATCTAGCGGGGGGAACACAGATACGCAGTATTTT.

The J gene is TRBJ2-7, the V gene TRBV6-5, with 8 bases fitting TRBD1. This CDR3 is 13 amino acids long. J was trimmed by 6 bases and V by 7 bases; bases with no gene match: 8. Germline V gene lookup returns CDR1 MNHEY and CDR2 SVGAGI. CDR3 in amino acids: CASTQTGASEQYF. CDR3 nucleotide sequence: TGTGCCAGCACCCAGACAGGGGCTTCCGAGCAGTACTTC.

This clone was detected only a few times. The chain has TRBV3-1 (or the pseudogene TRBV3-2) and TRBJ2-1; 7 nucleotides align to TRBD1. Germline CDR1 is LGHDT and CDR2 is YNNKEL (reference sequence). This CDR3 is built from 17 residues. J gave up 0 bases and V 4 bases, and 9 bases lay outside the gene matches. DNA for the CDR3: TGTGCCAGCAGCCCCATGACAGGGTCGAGCTCCTACAATGAGCAGTTCTTC. Translation gives CASSPMTGSSSYNEQFF.

The V call is TRBV7-2, the J call TRBJ2-2; 8 bases align to TRBD1. CDR1 is SGHTA, CDR2 FQGNSA, per germline. The CDR3 runs to 13 residues. J was trimmed by 6 bases and V by 3 bases; bases with no gene match: 0. The CDR3 region is CASSLDRAGELFF. CDR3 coding DNA: TGTGCCAGCAGCTTGGACAGGGCCGGGGAGCTGTTTTTT.

This clone has just one count. The gene calls are TRBV7-2 and TRBJ1-3; 9 nucleotides agree with TRBD1. Germline values: CDR1 SGHTA, CDR2 FQGNSA. Trimming removed 0 bases from V and 1 base from J; junction bases left unmatched: 4. The CDR3 has 17 residues. CDR3 in amino acids: CASSLAPDRGSGNTIYF. DNA of the CDR3: TGTGCCAGCAGCTTAGCTCCCGACAGGGGGTCTGGAAACACCATATATTTT.

This clone was found once. The chain recombines TRBV13 with TRBJ2-1; 8 bases align to TRBD2. This CDR3 region has 16 residues. J lost 3 bases, V lost 2 bases, and 6 bases had no gene match. Germline CDR1 and CDR2: PRHDT and FYEKMQ (reference sequence). The CDR3 region is CASSLSDSGIYNEQFF. The CDR3, as DNA: TGTGCCAGCAGCTTAAGTGATAGCGGGATCTACAATGAGCAGTTCTTC.

The chain recombines TRBV7-9 with TRBJ1-2; D remains ambiguous. Germline loops: CDR1 SEHNR, CDR2 FQNEAQ (reference sequence). The CDR3 is 15 residues long. V lost 1 base and J lost 9, with 18 bases in between. The CDR3 region has the DNA TGTGCCAGCAGCTTAGATATCATGTTTGGCCATAGCTACACCTTC. It is translated as CASSLDIMFGHSYTF.

The chain links TRBV29-1 to TRBJ2-2; unclear D gene. Trimming took 5 bases from V and 1 from J, leaving 5 bases between them. CDR3 length: 12 amino acids. From germline, CDR1 is SQVTM and CDR2 ANQGSEA. The CDR3 is CSVRQNTGELFF. Here the CDR3 DNA reads TGCAGCGTTCGACAGAACACCGGGGAGCTGTTTTTT.

This chain joins TRBV19 and TRBJ2-1, with D possibly TRBD1 on 5 matching bases. Trimming pared 4 bases from V and 9 bases from J, leaving 10 bases between. This CDR3 spans 12 amino acids. Looked up from germline, CDR1 is LNHDA and CDR2 is SQIVND (reference sequence). The CDR3 nucleotides are TGTGCCAGTAGTAACCAGGGCGGTGAGCAGTTCTTC. This encodes CASSNQGGEQFF.

Only one count was recorded for this clone. The V call is TRBV3-1 (or the pseudogene TRBV3-2), the J call TRBJ1-5; possible D gene TRBD1, 5 bases. The CDR3 has 17 amino acids. Germline values: CDR1 LGHDT, CDR2 YNNKEL (reference sequence). V lost 4 bases and J lost 7, with 23 bases in between. The CDR3 nucleotides are TGTGCCAGCAGCCTTAGTCTGTACCGGGACGAGGGGCAGCCCCAGCATTTT. It specifies CASSLSLYRDEGQPQHF.

The chain carries TRBV7-2 and TRBJ2-3; no clear D gene. The CDR3 length is 14 residues. Germline V gene lookup returns CDR1 SGHTA and CDR2 FQGNSA. V dropped 1 base and J dropped 4 bases, with 9 bases sitting between them. CDR3 region: CASSLGSRADTQYF. The CDR3, as DNA: TGTGCCAGCAGCTTAGGTTCGCGTGCAGATACGCAGTATTTT.

This sequence joins TRBV29-1 and TRBJ2-2; 9 positions match TRBD1. V gave up 7 bases and J gave up 5 bases; unmatched junction bases: 8. This CDR3 is 14 amino acids long. From germline, CDR1 is SQVTM and CDR2 ANQGSEA. In DNA form, the CDR3 reads TGCAGCGCGGTACAGGGGGCAGTAACCGGGGAGCTGTTTTTT. Translated: CSAVQGAVTGELFF.

V and J are TRBV5-4 and TRBJ1-2; TRBD1 matches at 7 bases. The CDR3 spans 14 residues. Germline assignment: CDR1 SGHNT and CDR2 YYREEE (reference sequence). V was pared by 0 bases and J by 8 bases, with 7 bases of the junction left unmatched. The CDR3 DNA reads TGTGCCAGCAGCTTGGTTACAGGGGTGGGAGGCTACACCTTC. Amino acids: CASSLVTGVGGYTF.

In its sample, this clone was seen once. V gene TRBV3-1 (or the pseudogene TRBV3-2) combines with J gene TRBJ2-7; D gene unclear. The CDR3 length is 14 residues. Germline V lookup: CDR1 LGHDT, CDR2 YNNKEL (reference sequence). V lost 1 base and J lost 3, with 10 bases in between. Here the CDR3 reads CASSQVPTRYEQYF. In nucleotides, the CDR3 is TGTGCCAGCAGCCAAGTACCTACCCGCTACGAGCAGTACTTC.

The V gene is TRBV5-8, the J gene TRBJ2-7; TRBD1 aligns across 7 bases. This CDR3 region has 14 residues. CDR1 and CDR2 from the germline V gene are SGHTS and YDEGEE. With 3 bases clipped from V and 2 bases from J, the junction kept 5 bases outside the gene matches. The CDR3 DNA reads as TGTGCCAGCAGCTCAAGGACAGGAACCTACGAGCAGTACTTC. It specifies CASSSRTGTYEQYF.